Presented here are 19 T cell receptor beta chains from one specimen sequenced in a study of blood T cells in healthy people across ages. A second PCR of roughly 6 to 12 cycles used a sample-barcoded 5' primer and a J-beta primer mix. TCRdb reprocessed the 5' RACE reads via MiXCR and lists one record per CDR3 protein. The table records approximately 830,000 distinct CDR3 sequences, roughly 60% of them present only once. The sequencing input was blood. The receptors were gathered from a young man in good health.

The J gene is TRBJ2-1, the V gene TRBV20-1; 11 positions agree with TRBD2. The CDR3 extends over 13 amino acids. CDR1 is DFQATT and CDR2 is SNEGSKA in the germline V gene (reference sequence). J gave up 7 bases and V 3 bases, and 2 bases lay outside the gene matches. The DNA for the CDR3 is TGCAGTGCTAGCCCTAGCGGGGGGAATGAGCAGTTCTTC. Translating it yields CSASPSGGNEQFF.

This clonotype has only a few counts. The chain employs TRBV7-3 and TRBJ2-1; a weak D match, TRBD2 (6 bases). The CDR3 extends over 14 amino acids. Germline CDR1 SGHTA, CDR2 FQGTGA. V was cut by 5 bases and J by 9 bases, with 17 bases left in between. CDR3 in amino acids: CASSAGTPGSEQFF. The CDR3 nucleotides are TGTGCCAGCAGCGCGGGGACCCCGGGGTCTGAGCAGTTCTTC.

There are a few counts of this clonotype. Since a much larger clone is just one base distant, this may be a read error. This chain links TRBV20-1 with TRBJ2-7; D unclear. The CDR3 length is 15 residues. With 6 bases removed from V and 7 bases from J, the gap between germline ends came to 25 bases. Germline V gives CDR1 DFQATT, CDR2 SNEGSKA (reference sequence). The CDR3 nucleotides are TGCAGTGCCATCGACTTTACATCCTCCTACAATGAGCAGTACTTC. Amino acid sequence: CSAIDFTSSYNEQYF.

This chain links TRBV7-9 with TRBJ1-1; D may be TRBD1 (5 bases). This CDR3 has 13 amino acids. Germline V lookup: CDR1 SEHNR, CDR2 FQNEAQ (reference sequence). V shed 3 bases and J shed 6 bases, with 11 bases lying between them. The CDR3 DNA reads TGTGCCAGCAGCTTCACAGGCCGCCCTGAAGCTTTCTTT. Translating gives CASSFTGRPEAFF.

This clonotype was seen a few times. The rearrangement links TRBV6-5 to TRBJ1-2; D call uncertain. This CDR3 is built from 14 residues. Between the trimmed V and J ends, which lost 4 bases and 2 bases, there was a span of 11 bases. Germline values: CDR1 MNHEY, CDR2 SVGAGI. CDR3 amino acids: CASSLVTANYGYTF. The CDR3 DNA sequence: TGTGCCAGCAGTTTAGTGACTGCCAACTATGGCTACACCTTC.

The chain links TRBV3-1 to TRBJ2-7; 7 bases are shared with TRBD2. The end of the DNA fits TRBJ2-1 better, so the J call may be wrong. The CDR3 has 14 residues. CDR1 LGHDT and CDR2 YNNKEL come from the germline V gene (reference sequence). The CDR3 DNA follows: TGTGCCAGCAGCCCAATAGCGGGTTGGAATGAGCAGTTCTTC. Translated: CASSPIAGWNEQFF.

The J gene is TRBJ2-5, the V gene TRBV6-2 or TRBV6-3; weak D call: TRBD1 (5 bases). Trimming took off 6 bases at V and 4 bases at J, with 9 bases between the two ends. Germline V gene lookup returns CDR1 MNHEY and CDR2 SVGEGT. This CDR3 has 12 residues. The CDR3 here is CASSRTTETQYF. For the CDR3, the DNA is TGTGCCAGCAGCAGGACAACAGAGACCCAGTACTTC.

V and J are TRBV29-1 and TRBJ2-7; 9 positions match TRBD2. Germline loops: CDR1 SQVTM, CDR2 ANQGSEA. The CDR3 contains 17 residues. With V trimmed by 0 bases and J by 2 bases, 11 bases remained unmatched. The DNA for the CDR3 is TGCAGCGTTGAAGATCGAAGGTCTAGCGGGGATGCCTACGAGCAGTACTTC. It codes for CSVEDRRSSGDAYEQYF.

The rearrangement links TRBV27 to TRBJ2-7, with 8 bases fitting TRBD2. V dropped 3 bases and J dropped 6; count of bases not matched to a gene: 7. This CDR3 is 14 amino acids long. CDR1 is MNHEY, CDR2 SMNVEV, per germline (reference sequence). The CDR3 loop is CASSFRPGGAEQYF. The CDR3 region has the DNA TGTGCCAGCAGTTTTCGTCCCGGGGGGGCCGAGCAGTACTTC.

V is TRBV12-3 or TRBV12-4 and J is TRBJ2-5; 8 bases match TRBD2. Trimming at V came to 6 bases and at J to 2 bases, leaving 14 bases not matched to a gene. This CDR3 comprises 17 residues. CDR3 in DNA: TGTGCCAGCAGCGCCCAAGTCGCCAGCGGGGGTCAAGAGACCCAGTACTTC. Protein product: CASSAQVASGGQETQYF.

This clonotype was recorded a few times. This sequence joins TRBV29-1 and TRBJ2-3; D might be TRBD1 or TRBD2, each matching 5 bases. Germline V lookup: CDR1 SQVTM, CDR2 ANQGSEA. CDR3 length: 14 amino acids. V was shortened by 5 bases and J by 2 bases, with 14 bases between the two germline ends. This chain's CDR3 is CSVSEQGATDTQYF. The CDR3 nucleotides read TGCAGCGTTTCTGAGCAGGGAGCCACAGATACGCAGTATTTT.

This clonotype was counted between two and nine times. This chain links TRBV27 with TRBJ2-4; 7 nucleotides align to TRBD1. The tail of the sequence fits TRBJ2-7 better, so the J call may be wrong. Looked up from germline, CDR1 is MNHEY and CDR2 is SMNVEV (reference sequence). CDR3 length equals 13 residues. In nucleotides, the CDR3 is TGTGCCAGCAGTTTAGACAGGGCCCACGAGCAGTACTTC. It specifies CASSLDRAHEQYF.

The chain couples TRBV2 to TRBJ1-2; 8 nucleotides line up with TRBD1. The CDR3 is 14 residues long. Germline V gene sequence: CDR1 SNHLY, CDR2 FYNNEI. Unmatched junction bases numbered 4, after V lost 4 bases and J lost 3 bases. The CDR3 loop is CASSADRVDYGYTF. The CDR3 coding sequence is TGTGCCAGCAGTGCGGACAGGGTGGACTATGGCTACACCTTC.

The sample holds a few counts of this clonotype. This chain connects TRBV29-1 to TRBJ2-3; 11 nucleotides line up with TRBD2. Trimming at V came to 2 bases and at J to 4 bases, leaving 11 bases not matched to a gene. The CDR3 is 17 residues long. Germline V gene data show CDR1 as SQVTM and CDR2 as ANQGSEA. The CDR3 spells CSVERTSGGTPSDTQYF. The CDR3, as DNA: TGCAGCGTTGAACGCACTAGCGGGGGTACTCCATCAGATACGCAGTATTTT.

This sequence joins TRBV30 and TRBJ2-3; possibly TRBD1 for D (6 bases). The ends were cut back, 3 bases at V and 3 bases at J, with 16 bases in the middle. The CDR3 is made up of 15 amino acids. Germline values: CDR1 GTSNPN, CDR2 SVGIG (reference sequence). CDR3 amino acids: CAWSEGQGWTDTQYF. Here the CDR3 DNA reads TGTGCCTGGAGCGAGGGGCAGGGGTGGACAGATACGCAGTATTTT.

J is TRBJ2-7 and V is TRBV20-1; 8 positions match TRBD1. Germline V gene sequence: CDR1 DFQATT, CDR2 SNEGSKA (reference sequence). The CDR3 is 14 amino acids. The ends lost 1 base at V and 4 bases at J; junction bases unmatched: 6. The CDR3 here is CSARAGGGMYEQYF. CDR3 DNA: TGCAGTGCTAGAGCAGGGGGCGGAATGTACGAGCAGTACTTC.

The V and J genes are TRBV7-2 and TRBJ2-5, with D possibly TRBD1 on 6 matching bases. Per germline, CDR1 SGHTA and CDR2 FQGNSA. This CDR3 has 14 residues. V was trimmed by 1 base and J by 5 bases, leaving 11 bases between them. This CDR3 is CASSLVSQGETQYF. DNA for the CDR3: TGTGCCAGCAGCTTAGTATCCCAGGGGGAGACCCAGTACTTC. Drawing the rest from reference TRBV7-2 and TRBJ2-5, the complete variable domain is GAGVSQSPSNKVTEKGKDVELRCDPISGHTALYWYRQSLGQGLEFLIYFQGNSAPDKSGLPSDRFSAERTGGSVSTLTIQRTQQEDSAVYLCASSLVSQGETQYFGPGTRLLVL.

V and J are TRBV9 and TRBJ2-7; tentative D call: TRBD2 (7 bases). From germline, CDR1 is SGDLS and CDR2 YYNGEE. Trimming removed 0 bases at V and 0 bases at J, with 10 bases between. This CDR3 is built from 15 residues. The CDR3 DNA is TGTGCCAGCAGCGTAGGGGGGGGCTACTCCTACGAGCAGTACTTC. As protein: CASSVGGGYSYEQYF.

The chain's CDR3 is CASSLSAGGFYNEQYF. CDR3 coding DNA: TGTGCCAGCAGTCTCAGTGCAGGGGGCTTCTACAATGAGCAGTACTTC. The chain joins TRBV12-3 or TRBV12-4 to TRBJ2-7, with 8 bases lining up with TRBD1. V lost 5 bases and J lost 7; bases outside the gene matches: 16. This CDR3 comprises 16 residues.